These T cell receptor beta chains were read from a single sample in a study of cytomegalovirus exposure and HLA in healthy donors. Only in-frame clones appear in the TCRdb table, and some are missing; sequencing was by immunoSEQ multiplex PCR. The sample has tens of thousands of clones, about 60% seen once; the top ten hold over 12%. Sequenced sample: PBMCs. These receptors originate from a woman in her 40s in good health and CMV-seropositive. CDR3s include the opening cysteine and the closing phenylalanine or tryptophan. The D gene is left open where the match is weak. Rows may omit the clone size; those that give it use once, few, many or a size class.

D gene: TRBD1; CDR3 length: 15; clone size: -; V gene: TRBV5-4; J gene: TRBJ2-1; CDR3 protein: CASSWPGQGTDEQFF; CDR3 DNA: TGTGCCAGCAGCTGGCCGGGACAGGGGACCGATGAGCAGTTCTTC
D gene: TRBD1; CDR3 length: 13; clone size: once; V gene: TRBV18; J gene: TRBJ1-1; CDR3 protein: CASSPGQVNEAFF; CDR3 DNA: TGTGCCAGCTCACCGGGACAGGTAAATGAAGCTTTCTTT
D gene: TRBD2; CDR3 length: 18; clone size: few; V gene: TRBV4-3; J gene: TRBJ2-7; CDR3 protein: CASSQVWPSGATNYEQYF; CDR3 DNA: TGCGCCAGCAGCCAAGTTTGGCCTAGCGGGGCTACAAACTACGAGCAGTACTTC
D gene: TRBD1; CDR3 length: 18; clone size: -; V gene: TRBV15; J gene: TRBJ1-4; CDR3 protein: CATSPTGVLPPTNEKLFF; CDR3 DNA: TGTGCCACCAGCCCGACAGGGGTACTACCTCCAACTAATGAAAAACTGTTTTTT
D gene: -; CDR3 length: 14; clone size: -; V gene: TRBV30; J gene: TRBJ2-7; CDR3 protein: CAWSAPGSGYEQYF; CDR3 DNA: TGTGCCTGGAGTGCCCCGGGGTCGGGCTACGAGCAGTACTTC
D gene: TRBD1; CDR3 length: 15; clone size: -; V gene: TRBV7-8; J gene: TRBJ1-4; CDR3 protein: CASSLLGTGSEKLFF; CDR3 DNA: TGTGCCAGCAGCTTGCTCGGGACAGGGTCTGAAAAACTGTTTTTT
D gene: -; CDR3 length: 15; clone size: -; V gene: TRBV29-1; J gene: TRBJ1-3; CDR3 protein: CSAMDIYSSGNTIYF; CDR3 DNA: TGCAGCGCTATGGACATATACTCCTCTGGAAACACCATATATTTT
D gene: -; CDR3 length: 16; clone size: -; V gene: TRBV7-6; J gene: TRBJ2-3; CDR3 protein: CASSPVLSRGTDTQYF; CDR3 DNA: TGTGCCAGCAGCCCCGTCCTCAGCAGGGGAACAGATACGCAGTATTTT
D gene: TRBD2; CDR3 length: 14; clone size: few; V gene: TRBV29-1; J gene: TRBJ2-5; CDR3 protein: CSVTSGSGGETQYF; CDR3 DNA: TGCAGCGTTACTAGCGGGAGTGGGGGGGAGACCCAGTACTTC
D gene: TRBD2; CDR3 length: 17; clone size: -; V gene: TRBV5-1; J gene: TRBJ2-1; CDR3 protein: CASSLEASGSSYNEQFF; CDR3 DNA: TGCGCCAGCAGCTTGGAGGCTAGCGGGAGCTCCTACAATGAGCAGTTCTTC
D gene: TRBD2; CDR3 length: 14; clone size: few; V gene: TRBV4-3; J gene: TRBJ2-5; CDR3 protein: CASSQGLAEETQYF; CDR3 DNA: TGCGCCAGCAGCCAAGGACTAGCGGAAGAGACCCAGTACTTC
D gene: -; CDR3 length: 13; clone size: once; V gene: TRBV13; J gene: TRBJ2-2; CDR3 protein: CASSTSSSRELFF; CDR3 DNA: TGTGCCAGCAGCACTTCTTCCTCCAGGGAGCTGTTTTTT
D gene: TRBD2; CDR3 length: 14; clone size: -; V gene: TRBV10-3; J gene: TRBJ2-4; CDR3 protein: CAITESGSENIQYF; CDR3 DNA: TGTGCCATCACCGAGAGCGGGAGCGAAAACATTCAGTACTTC
D gene: -; CDR3 length: 14; clone size: -; V gene: TRBV28; J gene: TRBJ2-3; CDR3 protein: CASSFSQGQDTQYF; CDR3 DNA: TGTGCCAGCAGTTTTAGCCAGGGTCAAGATACGCAGTATTTT
D gene: -; CDR3 length: 13; clone size: medium-sized; V gene: TRBV28; J gene: TRBJ2-3; CDR3 protein: CASSPRLADTQYF; CDR3 DNA: TGTGCCAGCAGTCCAAGACTAGCAGATACGCAGTATTTT
D gene: -; CDR3 length: 13; clone size: -; V gene: TRBV10-1; J gene: TRBJ2-1; CDR3 protein: CACRKGEENEQFF; CDR3 DNA: TGCGCCTGCCGAAAGGGGGAAGAAAATGAGCAGTTCTTC